The clone carrying this TCR beta chain came up many times. The target antigen is unknown. From RNA transcripts, TCR beta CDR3 regions were amplified. The TCR CDR3 was amplified in a first-round RT-PCR using the HTBI primer set. TCRdb recomputed calls from the multiplex PCR reads with MiXCR, one row per CDR3 protein. This table holds about 400,000 distinct CDR3 sequences, over 12% found once. These data belong to a study of T cells in Graves' hyperthyroidism and ophthalmopathy. Overall study: Peripheral blood was collected at initial diagnosis, before any treatment.

Study-level findings and limits: A 13 V-J model separated ophthalmopathy from stable hyperthyroidism.

V dropped 5 bases and J dropped 5 bases, with 15 bases sitting between them. CDR1 is LGHDT, CDR2 YNNKEL, per germline (reference sequence). The CDR3 totals 14 residues. The clonotype was recovered from a man aged 50-60 years with Graves' ophthalmopathy. The sample was blood. The chain is built from TRBV3-1 and TRBJ2-5, with D perhaps TRBD1 or TRBD2 (5 bases each). The CDR3 spells CASSGRDLRETQYF. The CDR3 coding sequence is TGTGCCAGCAGCGGCAGGGACCTTAGGGAGACCCAGTACTTC.